The 20 T cell receptor beta chains below come from one sample, sequenced in a study of shared clonotypes between healthy human individuals. Libraries were prepared by immunoSEQ multiplex PCR; TCRdb keeps only in-frame clonotypes and omits some of them. The sample lists 2 million to 3 million clones, 93% occurring once. Specimen: naive CD4+ T cells from PBMCs. Subset defined: CD45RA+ positively selected. These receptor sequences come from a man younger than 35 in good health. Some clones in this sample may be carry-over from other donors' samples.

This chain uses TRBV28 with TRBJ2-1; D not certain. V dropped 4 bases and J dropped 0 bases, with 10 bases sitting between them. Germline assignment: CDR1 MDHEN and CDR2 SYDVKM. This CDR3 has 15 amino acids. The CDR3 is CASSWPTSSYNEQFF. DNA of the CDR3: TGTGCCAGCAGTTGGCCAACCAGCTCCTACAATGAGCAGTTCTTC.

The chain is built from TRBV5-4 and TRBJ2-5; the D gene could be TRBD1 or TRBD2 (5 bases each). Germline V gene data show CDR1 as SGHNT and CDR2 as YYREEE (reference sequence). CDR3 length equals 15 residues. Trimming cost V 4 bases and J 1 base, with 14 bases left between them. CDR3 bases: TGTGCCAGCAGCCGGGGCAAGACCCCCCAAGAGACCCAGTACTTC. Its protein product is CASSRGKTPQETQYF. The complete variable domain, with remaining parts taken from reference TRBV5-4 and TRBJ2-5, reads ETGVTQSPTHLIKTRGQQVTLRCSSQSGHNTVSWYQQALGQGPQFIFQYYREEENGRGNFPPRFSGLQFPNYSSELNVNALELDDSALYLCASSRGKTPQETQYFGPGTRLLVL.

The chain combines TRBV9 with TRBJ1-5; 8 nucleotides line up with TRBD1. The CDR3 is 17 residues long. The V gene end was trimmed by 4 bases and the J gene end by 6 bases; junction bases not matched to a gene: 15. The V gene's germline CDR1 is SGDLS and CDR2 YYNGEE. In DNA, the CDR3 is TGTGCCAGCAGCCAGGGGGCTACGGTGGCAGGGATTCAGCCCCAGCATTTT. As protein: CASSQGATVAGIQPQHF.

The chain links TRBV4-1 to TRBJ2-7; 11 nucleotides line up with TRBD1. The CDR3 has 15 amino acids. Per germline, CDR1 MGHRA and CDR2 YSYEKL. V was pared by 5 bases and J by 4 bases, with 7 bases of the junction left unmatched. This CDR3 reads CASSVRTGGEYEQYF. CDR3 coding DNA: TGCGCCAGCAGCGTCCGGACAGGGGGCGAGTACGAGCAGTACTTC.

The J gene is TRBJ2-3, the V gene TRBV5-8; D is possibly TRBD2 (5 bases). V gave up 4 bases and J gave up 4 bases, with 10 bases separating them. The V gene's germline CDR1 is SGHTS and CDR2 YDEGEE. CDR3 length: 13 residues. CDR3 in amino acids: CASSHSSADTQYF. The CDR3 region has the DNA TGTGCCAGCAGCCATAGTAGCGCAGATACGCAGTATTTT. The full variable domain, its missing parts supplied by reference TRBV5-8 and TRBJ2-3, is EAGVTQSPTHLIKTRGQQATLRCSPISGHTSVYWYQQALGLGLQFLLWYDEGEERNRGNFPPRFSGRQFPNYSSELNVNALELEDSALYLCASSHSSADTQYFGPGTRLTVL.

Worth noting for this clone: Its ends do not fully match the called genes, so a read error is possible. The genes are TRBV28 and TRBJ2-7; 8 bases line up with TRBD2. Germline V CDR1 and CDR2: MDHEN, SYDVKM. The CDR3 is 17 amino acids. CDR3 in DNA: TGTGCCCGCAGCCCACCCGGGGGGGGGAGGGGGTCCTACGAGCAGTACTTC. It encodes CARSPPGGGRGSYEQYF.

This clone was seen a few times. The chain uses TRBV28 and TRBJ1-1; no clear D gene. With 6 bases removed from V and 2 bases from J, the gap between germline ends came to 10 bases. The germline V gene has CDR1 MDHEN and CDR2 SYDVKM. This CDR3 has 13 residues. As DNA, the CDR3 is TGTGCCAGCAGGACGCCGATTAACACTGAAGCTTTCTTT. Amino acids: CASRTPINTEAFF.

As regards this clone: Other DNA sequences of this sample code for an identical CDR3. This chain connects TRBV29-1 to TRBJ1-2; 9 bases are a match to TRBD1. V shed 1 base and J 4 bases; nucleotides not matched to a gene: 1. The CDR3 totals 13 residues. Germline V lookup: CDR1 SQVTM, CDR2 ANQGSEA. Written as DNA, the CDR3 is TGCAGCGTTGAAGGACAGGGGGGCTATGGCTACACCTTC. Translated, it gives CSVEGQGGYGYTF.

This clone has just a few counts. The genes are TRBV4-2 and TRBJ2-1; the D is unclear. Germline V CDR1 and CDR2: LGHNA, YNFKEQ. The V end was cut by 0 bases, the J end by 5 bases, with 11 bases between. This CDR3 contains 15 residues. CDR3 in amino acids: CASSQEQRMHNEQFF. CDR3 DNA sequence: TGTGCCAGCAGCCAAGAACAAAGGATGCACAATGAGCAGTTCTTC.

This clone was recorded a few times. The V call is TRBV28, the J call TRBJ1-2; D is unresolved. V lost 6 bases to trimming and J lost 8 bases, with 22 bases between them. Germline V gene data show CDR1 as MDHEN and CDR2 as SYDVKM. The CDR3 is made up of 15 amino acids. The CDR3 DNA reads as TGTGCCAGCAGCACACTCCCGGGTTTCGAGAGAGGCTACACCTTC. It is translated as CASSTLPGFERGYTF.

The rearrangement uses TRBV28 and TRBJ1-1, with D maybe TRBD1 (5 bases). V gave up 4 bases and J gave up 7 bases, with 10 bases separating them. Germline V gene lookup returns CDR1 MDHEN and CDR2 SYDVKM. The length of the CDR3 is 12 residues. The CDR3 coding sequence is TGTGCCAGCAGTTGGGGGGGGAGTGAAGCTTTCTTT. Protein sequence: CASSWGGSEAFF.

Comments on this clone: This same CDR3 is encoded by further DNA sequences in the sample. The chain combines TRBV18 with TRBJ2-4; TRBD2 might be the D (5 bases). CDR1 and CDR2 (germline): KGHSH, LQKENI. The CDR3 consists of 14 residues. The V gene lost 6 bases and the J gene lost 0 bases, with 9 bases spanning the gap. The CDR3 DNA follows: TGTGCCAGCTCGCCTGGACTAGCCAAAAACATTCAGTACTTC. Translated, it gives CASSPGLAKNIQYF.

This clone showed up just once. The chain combines TRBV19 with TRBJ1-2, with D perhaps matching TRBD1 (6 bases). CDR1 is LNHDA and CDR2 is SQIVND in the germline V gene (reference sequence). The CDR3 contains 15 residues. Between the trimmed V and J ends, which lost 5 bases and 4 bases, there was a span of 17 bases. This CDR3 is CASSPMLGAGYGYTF. The CDR3 nucleotides are TGTGCCAGTAGTCCCATGCTGGGGGCCGGCTATGGCTACACCTTC.

The chain links TRBV2 to TRBJ1-5, with D unresolved. This CDR3 is 15 amino acids long. V was cut by 4 bases and J by 2 bases, with 12 bases left in between. Germline CDR1 and CDR2: SNHLY and FYNNEI. The CDR3 sequence is CASSGVGYGNQPQHF. DNA of the CDR3: TGTGCCAGCAGTGGGGTAGGGTATGGCAATCAGCCCCAGCATTTT.

V gene TRBV9 combines with J gene TRBJ1-2; D gene ambiguous. Germline V gene lookup returns CDR1 SGDLS and CDR2 YYNGEE. V shed 4 bases and J shed 2 bases, with 12 bases lying between them. The CDR3 runs to 14 residues. The CDR3 nucleotides read TGTGCCAGCAGCCAAACGCCAGGAAACTATGGCTACACCTTC. It codes for CASSQTPGNYGYTF.

As regards this clone: Other nucleotide sequences in the sample specify the same CDR3. The chain carries TRBV11-2 and TRBJ2-3; D uncertain. From germline, CDR1 is SGHAT and CDR2 FQNNGV. Trimming took off 0 bases at V and 2 bases at J, with 6 bases between the two ends. The length of the CDR3 is 14 residues. Here the CDR3 reads CASSLELYTDTQYF. CDR3 DNA sequence: TGTGCCAGCAGCTTAGAACTATACACAGATACGCAGTATTTT.

This chain links TRBV11-2 with TRBJ1-6; D might be TRBD1 (6 bases). The V end lost 5 bases, the J end lost 7 bases, and 15 bases lay between the germline ends. Germline values: CDR1 SGHAT, CDR2 FQNNGV. The CDR3 length is 15 residues. The DNA of the CDR3 is TGTGCCAGCAGCCTAAACAGGGTACGAAATTCACCCCTCCACTTT. It specifies CASSLNRVRNSPLHF.

V gene TRBV10-2 combines with J gene TRBJ2-3, with a possible D match to TRBD2 (7 bases). The CDR3 has 13 amino acids. V lost 4 bases, J lost 4 bases, and 9 bases lay in between. CDR1 and CDR2 from the germline V gene are WSHSY and SAAADI. As DNA, the CDR3 is TGCGCCAGCAGTGGGCGGGGGCCAGATACGCAGTATTTT. Translated, it gives CASSGRGPDTQYF.

Turning to this clone: Other nucleotide sequences from this sample produce the same CDR3. CDR3 bases: TGCAGCGTCGGGACACCTAACACAGATACGCAGTATTTT. Protein: CSVGTPNTDTQYF. The chain uses TRBV29-1 and TRBJ2-3; D may be TRBD1 (6 bases). CDR1 is SQVTM and CDR2 is ANQGSEA in the germline V gene. The CDR3 is made up of 13 amino acids. V was shortened by 6 bases and J by 2 bases, with 12 bases between the two germline ends.

The chain combines TRBV27 with TRBJ2-5; 12 nucleotides agree with TRBD2. The germline CDR1 and CDR2 sequences are MNHEY and SMNVEV (reference sequence). CDR3 size: 16 residues. After removal of 6 bases from V and 5 bases from J, the junction contained 10 bases not matched to a gene. CDR3 protein: CASSWTSGTATETQYF. The CDR3 region has the DNA TGTGCCAGCAGCTGGACTAGCGGGACTGCCACGGAGACCCAGTACTTC.